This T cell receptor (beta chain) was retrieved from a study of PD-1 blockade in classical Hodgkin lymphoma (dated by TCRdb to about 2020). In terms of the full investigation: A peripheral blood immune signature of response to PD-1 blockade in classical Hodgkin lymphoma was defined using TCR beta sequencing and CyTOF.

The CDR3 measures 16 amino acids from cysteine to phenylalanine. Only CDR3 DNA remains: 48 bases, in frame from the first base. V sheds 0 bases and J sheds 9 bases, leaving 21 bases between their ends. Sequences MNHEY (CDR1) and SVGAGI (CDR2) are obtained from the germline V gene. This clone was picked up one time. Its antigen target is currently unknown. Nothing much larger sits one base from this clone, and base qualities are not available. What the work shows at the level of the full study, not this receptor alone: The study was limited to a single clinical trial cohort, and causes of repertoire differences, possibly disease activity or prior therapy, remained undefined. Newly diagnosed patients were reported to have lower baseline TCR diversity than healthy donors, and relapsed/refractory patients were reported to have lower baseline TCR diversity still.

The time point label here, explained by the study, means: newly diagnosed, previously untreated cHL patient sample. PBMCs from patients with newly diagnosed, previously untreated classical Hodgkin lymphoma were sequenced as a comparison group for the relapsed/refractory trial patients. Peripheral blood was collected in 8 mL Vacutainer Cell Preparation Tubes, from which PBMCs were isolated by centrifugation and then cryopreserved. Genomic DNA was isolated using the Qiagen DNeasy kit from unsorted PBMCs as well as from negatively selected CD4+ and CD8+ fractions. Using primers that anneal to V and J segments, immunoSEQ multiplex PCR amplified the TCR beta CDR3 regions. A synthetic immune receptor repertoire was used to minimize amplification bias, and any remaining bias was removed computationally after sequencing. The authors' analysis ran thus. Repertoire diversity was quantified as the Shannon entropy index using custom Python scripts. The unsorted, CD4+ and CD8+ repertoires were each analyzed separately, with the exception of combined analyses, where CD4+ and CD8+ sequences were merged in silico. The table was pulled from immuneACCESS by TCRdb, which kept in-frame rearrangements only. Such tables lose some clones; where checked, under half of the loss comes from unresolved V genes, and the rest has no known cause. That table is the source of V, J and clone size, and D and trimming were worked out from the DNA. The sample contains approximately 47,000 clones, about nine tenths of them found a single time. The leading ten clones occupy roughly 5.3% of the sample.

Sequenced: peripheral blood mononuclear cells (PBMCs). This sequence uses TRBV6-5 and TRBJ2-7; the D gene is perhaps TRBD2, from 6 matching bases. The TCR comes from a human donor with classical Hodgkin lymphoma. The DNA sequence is TGTGCCAGCAGTTACTCGATCCTGTTAGGGTCAGCGGGGCAGTACTTC. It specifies CASSYSILLGSAGQYF.